This is a list of T cell receptor beta chains from one sample in a study of cytomegalovirus exposure and HLA in healthy donors. TCRdb's copy holds only in-frame clones and misses some; the assay was immunoSEQ multiplex PCR. Of about 57,000 clones in the sample, roughly 80% are singletons; the top ten hold 4.3%. The sequenced sample consisted of PBMCs. These receptors all stem from a man under 40 in good health and CMV-seronegative. Both conserved end residues are part of each CDR3. The order of the fields is D gene, clone size, J gene, V gene, CDR3 DNA, CDR3 protein. A D gene is named only where the DNA matches it firmly. Clone size appears in some rows only: once, few, many, or a class for an expanded clone.

>TRBD1|few|TRBJ1-4|TRBV4-1
TGCGCCAGCAGCCAAGAACCGGGACAGCCTAATGAAAAACTGTTTTTT
CASSQEPGQPNEKLFF
>TRBD1|NA|TRBJ1-2|TRBV10-3
TGTGCCATCAGTGAGTCGATCATAGGTGGGGGACAGGATGGTGGAAACTATGGCTACACCTTC
CAISESIIGGGQDGGNYGYTF
>TRBD1|NA|TRBJ1-2|TRBV2
TGTGTCGCTGTCCGGGACAGGTTTTCTGGCTACACCTTC
CVAVRDRFSGYTF
>NA|once|TRBJ2-1|TRBV30
TGTGCCTGGTCGAGGAGCGACAATGAGCAGTTCTTC
CAWSRSDNEQFF
>TRBD2|NA|TRBJ2-7|TRBV7-9
TGTGCCAGCAGCTCCCATCAGGCAGCGGGAGGGCCCTACGAGCAGTACTTC
CASSSHQAAGGPYEQYF
>NA|few|TRBJ2-7|TRBV9
TGTGCCAGCAGCGTAGCAGGGTCGGCCTACGAGCAGTACTTC
CASSVAGSAYEQYF
>NA|NA|TRBJ2-2|TRBV19
TGTGCCAGTAGTCCTATAGCGTCGAACACCGGGGAGCTGTTTTTT
CASSPIASNTGELFF
>TRBD2|NA|TRBJ2-3|TRBV6-5
TGTGCCAGCAGCCTCGGGGCTGGGGGGGGGTCGCAGTATTTT
CASSLGAGGGSQYF
>TRBD1|few|TRBJ2-7|TRBV6-5
TGTGCCAGCAGTACCGGGACAGGGGTTTTCTACGAGCAGTACTTC
CASSTGTGVFYEQYF
>NA|NA|TRBJ2-1|TRBV6-5
TGTGCCAGCAGACGGACACCCTACAATGAGCAGTTCTTC
CASRRTPYNEQFF
>TRBD1|NA|TRBJ1-3|TRBV19
TGTGCCAGTAGTTCGATCACAGGGGGAATAAGAAACACCATATATTTT
CASSSITGGIRNTIYF
>NA|NA|TRBJ1-5|TRBV6-1
TGTGCCAGCGGCGAGACAGCGCCCAATCAGCCCCAGCATTTT
CASGETAPNQPQHF
>TRBD2|NA|TRBJ2-3|TRBV4-3
TGCGCCAGCAGCCGAAACCCCATTAGCGGGAGCTCGAGCACAGATACGCAGTATTTT
CASSRNPISGSSSTDTQYF
>NA|NA|TRBJ2-1|TRBV7-9
TGTGCCAGCAGCCCGGGGGTGGGGGTTGAGTTCTTC
CASSPGVGVEFF
>TRBD1|NA|TRBJ2-7|TRBV7-8
TGTGCCAGCAGCCTGGGGCCGGACAGGGCCTACGAGCAGTACTTC
CASSLGPDRAYEQYF